This is a list of T cell receptor beta chains from one sample in a study of T cell responses to AZD1222 COVID-19 vaccine. The assay was immunoSEQ multiplex PCR, and TCRdb's table has in-frame clones only and misses some. The sample has 120,000 or so clones, about 88% seen once. The sample consisted of peripheral blood, taken 28 days after the second AZD1222 dose. These receptors were collected from an adult who received the AZD1222 COVID-19 vaccine. CDR3s include the opening cysteine and the closing phenylalanine or tryptophan. A D gene is named only where the DNA matches it firmly. The size of a clone is reported for some rows only, either as once, few or many, or as a class for expanded clones.

J gene,D gene,V gene,clone size,CDR3 DNA,CDR3 protein
TRBJ1-6,TRBD1,TRBV2,-,TGTGCCAGGGGTGGACAGGCTAATTCACCCCTCCACTTT,CARGGQANSPLHF
TRBJ2-7,-,TRBV6-2/TRBV6-3,-,TGTGCCAGCAGCCGTGAACGGACCGAGCAGTACTTC,CASSRERTEQYF
TRBJ1-5,TRBD1,TRBV10-2,-,TGCGCCAGCAGTGAGTCCTGGGGCGGGGACAGTAATCAGCCCCAGCATTTT,CASSESWGGDSNQPQHF
TRBJ1-1,-,TRBV6-4,-,TGTGCCAGCAGTCGCAGGGGAAACACTGAAGCTTTCTTT,CASSRRGNTEAFF
TRBJ1-1,-,TRBV7-3,once,TGTGCCAGCAGCCCCAACCGGGGGGTAGCTTTCTTT,CASSPNRGVAFF
TRBJ2-3,TRBD2,TRBV9,-,TGTGCCAGCAGCGTAGGTGGCACTAGCGGGGGGCGAACCAGAAATACGCAGTATTTT,CASSVGGTSGGRTRNTQYF
TRBJ1-2,TRBD1,TRBV19,-,TGTGCCAGTAGTAGGGACAGGGGAGATGTAAGATGGGGCTACACCTTC,CASSRDRGDVRWGYTF
TRBJ2-7,TRBD1,TRBV25-1,-,TGTGCCAGCAGTGAAGGACAGGCCGAGCAGTACTTC,CASSEGQAEQYF
TRBJ1-2,TRBD1,TRBV5-6,-,TGTGCCAGCAGCCCTAGGCCGAGACAGGGGTATGGCTACACCTTC,CASSPRPRQGYGYTF
TRBJ2-5,-,TRBV18,-,TGTGCCAGCTCACCCGCCCGTGGAGCTGAGACCCAGTACTTC,CASSPARGAETQYF
TRBJ1-1,-,TRBV19,-,TGTGCCAGTAGTATATCACCGGGGGGCACTGAAGCTTTCTTT,CASSISPGGTEAFF
TRBJ2-5,-,TRBV2,-,TGTGCCAGCAGTTGGCGGACAAGCCAAGAGACCCAGTACTTC,CASSWRTSQETQYF
TRBJ1-4,-,TRBV18,-,TGTGCCAGCTCACCGGTCGACAGTGGGAGGGGCGTTGGGAAACTGTTTTTT,CASSPVDSGRGVGKLFF
TRBJ1-2,TRBD1,TRBV5-4,-,TGTGCCAGCAGCTCGGGACAGTCCTATGGCTACACCTTC,CASSSGQSYGYTF
TRBJ2-3,TRBD2,TRBV6-2/TRBV6-3,-,TGTGCCAGCAGTTCCGGACTAGTGTCAGATACGCAGTATTTT,CASSSGLVSDTQYF
TRBJ2-5,-,TRBV3-1/TRBV3-2,-,TGTGCCAGCAGCCAAAGGAGGCCAGGGGCAAAAGAGACCCAGTACTTC,CASSQRRPGAKETQYF
TRBJ2-7,-,TRBV5-1,-,TGCGCCAGCGGAGTCGACTCCGCTCCCTACGAGCAGTACTTC,CASGVDSAPYEQYF
TRBJ1-3,-,TRBV18,-,TGTGCCAGCTCACCAGAGGGAAACACCATATATTTT,CASSPEGNTIYF
TRBJ1-4,-,TRBV28,-,TGTGCCAGCAGTTTAGGGGGATACGGAGAAAAACTGTTTTTT,CASSLGGYGEKLFF
TRBJ2-1,-,TRBV28,-,TGTGCCAGCAGCCGTTTTGGCTACAATGAGCAGTTCTTC,CASSRFGYNEQFF
TRBJ1-3,-,TRBV6-1,-,TGTGCCAGCAGTGACCCGGGGCCCCAAAACACCATATATTTT,CASSDPGPQNTIYF
TRBJ2-7,TRBD1,TRBV7-9,-,TGTGCCAGCAGCTTATACGGACAGGGATCCGACGAGCAGTACTTC,CASSLYGQGSDEQYF
TRBJ2-7,TRBD1,TRBV29-1,-,TGTAGCGCACAAACCGGGACAGCCTTCTACGAGCAGTACTTC,CSAQTGTAFYEQYF
TRBJ1-3,-,TRBV7-9,-,TGTGCCAGCAGCTTAGGTGCCAGCCTCTCTGGAAACACCATATATTTT,CASSLGASLSGNTIYF
TRBJ1-5,TRBD1,TRBV12-3/TRBV12-4,-,TGTGCCAGCAGTCTGACAGGGGATCAGCCCCAGCATTTT,CASSLTGDQPQHF
TRBJ2-1,-,TRBV7-3,-,TGTGCCAGCAGCTTAACACCTGTGAGTGAGCAGTTCTTC,CASSLTPVSEQFF
TRBJ1-1,TRBD1,TRBV6-5,-,TGTGCCAGCAGTTACAAGCGAGGGGGCGAGACTGAAGCTTTCTTT,CASSYKRGGETEAFF
TRBJ2-7,-,TRBV27,-,TGTGCCAGCAGCCCAGGGACACTCTACGAGCAGTACTTC,CASSPGTLYEQYF